What follows are 21 T cell receptor beta chains derived from one specimen sequenced in a study of OX40 agonist ivuxolimab in advanced cancers. Using immunoSEQ multiplex PCR, the repertoire was profiled, and TCRdb retains in-frame clones only, with some absent. Of 57,000 or so clones in the sample, roughly 88% were seen once. The source was CD4+ or CD8+ T cells sorted from blood, collected in a trial of the OX40 agonist ivuxolimab. These receptors were collected from an adult with an advanced solid tumor such as melanoma, head and neck, liver or kidney cancer.

The rearrangement joins TRBV11-3 to TRBJ2-3; D is undetermined. V was shortened by 5 bases and J by 6 bases, with 12 bases between the two germline ends. This CDR3 comprises 13 residues. Germline lookup yields CDR1 SGHNT and CDR2 YENEEA. The CDR3 here is CASSPGVWDTQYF. CDR3 in DNA: TGTGCCAGCAGCCCAGGAGTTTGGGATACGCAGTATTTT.

V is TRBV7-6 and J is TRBJ2-7; TRBD1 agrees at 11 bases. V gave up 3 bases and J gave up 6 bases; unmatched junction bases: 4. The CDR3 runs 14 residues. Germline V gene sequence: CDR1 SGHVS, CDR2 FNYEAQ. CDR3 loop: CASSLDGTGGEQYF. DNA of the CDR3: TGTGCCAGCAGCTTGGACGGGACAGGGGGCGAGCAGTACTTC.

The gene calls are TRBV30 and TRBJ2-2; D ambiguous. The germline V gene has CDR1 GTSNPN and CDR2 SVGIG (reference sequence). The CDR3 has 13 residues. The V gene lost 2 bases and the J gene lost 7 bases, with 11 bases spanning the gap. Written as DNA, the CDR3 is TGTGCCTGGAGTTTGGGTAGCAACGGGGAGCTGTTTTTT. Encoded protein: CAWSLGSNGELFF.

This clone was recorded a few times. The chain links TRBV28 to TRBJ1-5; D may be TRBD1 (5 bases). The CDR3 is 17 amino acids. Trimming cost V 3 bases and J 0 bases, with 15 bases left between them. The V gene's germline CDR1 is MDHEN and CDR2 SYDVKM. The CDR3 spells CASSLPQGWTSNQPQHF. The CDR3 DNA reads TGTGCCAGCAGTTTGCCCCAGGGCTGGACTAGCAATCAGCCCCAGCATTTT.

The chain employs TRBV28 and TRBJ1-6; D not certain. The CDR3 loop spans 16 amino acids. Germline CDR1 MDHEN, CDR2 SYDVKM. Trimming shortened V by 4 bases and J by 10 bases, and 20 bases separated the two germline ends. CDR3: CASSSPGSIRESPLHF. Here the CDR3 DNA reads TGTGCCAGCAGTTCCCCGGGGTCTATACGGGAATCACCCCTCCACTTT. Full variable domain (remainder filled in from reference TRBV28 and TRBJ1-6): DVKVTQSSRYLVKRTGEKVFLECVQDMDHENMFWYRQDPGLGLRLIYFSYDVKMKEKGDIPEGYSVSREKKERFSLILESASTNQTSMYLCASSSPGSIRESPLHFGNGTRLTVT.

This sequence joins TRBV18 and TRBJ2-3; possible D gene TRBD2, 5 bases. The length of the CDR3 is 15 residues. Germline V lookup: CDR1 KGHSH, CDR2 LQKENI. Between the trimmed V and J ends, which lost 1 base and 4 bases, there was a span of 12 bases. DNA of the CDR3: TGTGCCAGCTCACCACAAGGGAGTGATTCAGATACGCAGTATTTT. The encoded protein is CASSPQGSDSDTQYF.

The genes are TRBV7-3 and TRBJ1-1, with 8 bases that match TRBD1. V dropped 4 bases and J dropped 7; count of bases not matched to a gene: 5. Germline-derived CDR1 and CDR2 are SGHTA and FQGTGA. CDR3 length equals 13 residues. The CDR3 sequence is CASSSDREGEAFF. The CDR3, as DNA: TGTGCCAGCAGCTCGGACAGGGAAGGTGAAGCTTTCTTT.

This chain connects TRBV4-1 to TRBJ2-2, with D uncertain. With 3 bases removed from V and 1 base from J, the gap between germline ends came to 12 bases. From germline, CDR1 is MGHRA and CDR2 YSYEKL. This CDR3 is built from 16 residues. The CDR3 sequence: CASSHGRLVNTGELFF. CDR3 coding DNA: TGCGCCAGCAGCCATGGCCGGCTAGTGAACACCGGGGAGCTGTTTTTT.

This clone was observed a single time. The V call is TRBV30, the J call TRBJ2-2; 7 nucleotides agree with TRBD1. The CDR3 consists of 13 residues. V trimming: 8 bases; J trimming: 1 base; junction bases outside the gene matches: 4. CDR1 is GTSNPN and CDR2 is SVGIG in the germline V gene (reference sequence). DNA for the CDR3: TGTGCCGGGACAGCCCGGAACACCGGGGAGCTGTTTTTT. Translation: CAGTARNTGELFF. Looking up the rest from reference TRBV30 and TRBJ2-2 gives the full variable domain: SQTIHQWPATLVQPVGSPLSLECTVEGTSNPNLYWYRQAAGRGLQLLFYSVGIGQISSEVPQNLSASRPQDRQFILSSKKLLLSDSGFYLCAGTARNTGELFFGEGSRLTVL.

This chain connects TRBV7-2 to TRBJ1-2; tentative D call: TRBD1 (6 bases). Between the trimmed V and J ends, which lost 5 bases and 4 bases, there was a span of 11 bases. The CDR3 has 13 residues. Germline V lookup: CDR1 SGHTA, CDR2 FQGNSA. The CDR3 region is CASSPGVGYGYTF. In DNA, the CDR3 is TGTGCCAGCAGCCCAGGGGTAGGCTATGGCTACACCTTC.

The rearrangement joins TRBV27 to TRBJ2-5; 9 bases are shared with TRBD1. V dropped 6 bases and J dropped 2; count of bases not matched to a gene: 4. This CDR3 contains 14 residues. In germline, CDR1 is MNHEY, CDR2 SMNVEV (reference sequence). This CDR3 reads CASRRTGVQETQYF. The CDR3 nucleotides read TGTGCCAGCAGACGGACAGGGGTGCAAGAGACCCAGTACTTC.

The chain carries TRBV2 and TRBJ2-2; D might be TRBD1 or TRBD2, each matching 5 bases. The V end lost 4 bases, the J end lost 5 bases, and 14 bases lay between the germline ends. This CDR3 comprises 15 residues. The V gene's germline CDR1 is SNHLY and CDR2 FYNNEI. The CDR3 reads CASSVSGLGTGELFF. CDR3 bases: TGTGCCAGCAGTGTATCGGGGCTGGGGACCGGGGAGCTGTTTTTT.

This clone was counted only a few times. The chain uses TRBV11-2 and TRBJ2-3, with D tentatively TRBD2 (5 bases). The germline CDR1 and CDR2 sequences are SGHAT and FQNNGV. V lost 3 bases, J lost 3 bases, and 13 bases lay in between. The CDR3 has 15 residues. Here the CDR3 reads CASSFLTGLTDTQYF. The CDR3 DNA follows: TGTGCCAGCAGCTTCCTCACGGGGTTGACAGATACGCAGTATTTT.

This chain links TRBV5-1 with TRBJ2-4; the D gene is possibly TRBD2 (6 bases). This CDR3 has 16 amino acids. V was cut by 4 bases and J by 0 bases, with 14 bases left in between. Germline CDR1 reads SGHRS; CDR2 reads YFSETQ. CDR3 amino acids: CASSGGIDVAKNIQYF. The CDR3 DNA is TGCGCCAGCAGCGGGGGGATCGACGTAGCCAAAAACATTCAGTACTTC.

J is TRBJ1-2 and V is TRBV4-1, with a possible D match to TRBD1 (6 bases). The CDR3 sequence is 20 residues long. Germline-derived CDR1 and CDR2 are MGHRA and YSYEKL. Between the trimmed V and J ends, which lost 3 bases and 7 bases, there was a span of 33 bases. For the CDR3, the DNA is TGCGCCAGCAGCCATTATGATATCGGGACACCGTCCCGTTATGTGGGTGGCTACACCTTC. Translation gives CASSHYDIGTPSRYVGGYTF.

The chain combines TRBV18 with TRBJ1-1; D not resolved. CDR3 size: 13 residues. V lost 3 bases and J 1 base, leaving 6 bases between the germline ends. CDR1 and CDR2 from the germline V gene are KGHSH and LQKENI. The CDR3 sequence: CASSPSQNTEAFF. The CDR3 coding sequence is TGTGCCAGCTCACCGAGCCAGAACACTGAAGCTTTCTTT.

The chain joins TRBV27 to TRBJ2-3, with D perhaps assigned TRBD1 or TRBD2 (5 bases each). This CDR3 contains 16 residues. Per the germline V gene, CDR1 is MNHEY and CDR2 is SMNVEV (reference sequence). Between the trimmed V and J ends, which lost 5 bases and 0 bases, there was a span of 15 bases. CDR3 sequence: CASSTRDPLSTDTQYF. The CDR3 nucleotides are TGTGCCAGCAGTACCCGGGACCCCTTGAGCACAGATACGCAGTATTTT.

This clone was observed a single time. An end of the junction does not agree with germline; a read error may underlie this. V is TRBV9 and J is TRBJ1-4; D gene unclear. Germline CDR1 SGDLS, CDR2 YYNGEE. The CDR3 runs 16 residues. The CDR3 DNA sequence: TGTGCCAGCAGTGTAGACGGACCAACTAGTAATGAAAAACTGTTTTTT. Encoded protein: CASSVDGPTSNEKLFF.

The V gene is TRBV4-3, the J gene TRBJ2-3, with D uncertain. Germline CDR1 and CDR2: LGHNA and YSLEER. The CDR3 runs to 16 residues. V shed 0 bases and J shed 4 bases, with 14 bases lying between them. Written as DNA, the CDR3 is TGCGCCAGCAGCCAAGAACCCTTTTCGTCGGCAGATACGCAGTATTTT. Translation: CASSQEPFSSADTQYF.

The gene calls are TRBV28 and TRBJ1-1; the D gene is possibly TRBD1 (5 bases). Germline loops: CDR1 MDHEN, CDR2 SYDVKM. V lost 5 bases and J lost 0, with 7 bases in between. The CDR3 consists of 13 residues. The CDR3 DNA follows: TGTGCCAGCAGTGACAGTGTGAACACTGAAGCTTTCTTT. Translation gives CASSDSVNTEAFF.

The rearrangement joins TRBV6-1 to TRBJ1-1; no clear D. The CDR3 runs 15 residues. Per the germline V gene, CDR1 is MNHNS and CDR2 is SASEGT. The V gene lost 6 bases and the J gene lost 0 bases, with 14 bases spanning the gap. The CDR3 loop reads CASRPPGVMNTEAFF. The CDR3 DNA is TGTGCCAGCAGACCTCCGGGAGTCATGAACACTGAAGCTTTCTTT.